This T cell receptor (beta chain) was observed in a study of monozygotic twins with inflammatory bowel disease. Molecular identifiers with 6-nucleotide sample barcodes were added during cDNA synthesis via template switching. Reprocessing the 5' RACE reads, TCRdb reports a single entry for every CDR3 protein and omits DNA. The sample includes about 170,000 distinct CDR3 sequences. This CDR3 spans 18 amino acids. In germline, CDR1 is SGHRS, CDR2 YFSETQ. This TCR came from a human donor with ulcerative colitis or Crohn's disease, or a healthy co-twin of an affected twin (not recorded which). The material sequenced was blood. This sequence joins TRBV5-1 and TRBJ1-1; TCRdb's D gene call, TRBD1, goes unchecked for lack of DNA. The CDR3: CASSLTTGTSFGNTEAFF.